Only a few counts were recorded for the clone carrying this T cell receptor beta chain. What it binds is not known. As to time point: sample taken at primary tumor resection. This CDR3 region has 14 residues. J was trimmed by 6 bases and V by 4 bases; bases with no gene match: 5. This entry belongs to a study of spatial heterogeneity in lung cancer. Study-level background: The study consistently detected more beta-chain than alpha-chain sequences.

Unique molecular identifiers, one per molecule, were present on every TCR cDNA molecule. TCRdb processed the 5' RACE reads anew with MiXCR; each CDR3 protein has one entry. The sample contains fewer than 10,000 distinct CDR3 sequences, 7% of which appear only once. Points from the study as a whole: Counts of expanded alpha and beta TCRs within tumors tracked the tumor nonsynonymous mutation count. Tallies of expanded TCRs, which were sorted into ubiquitous and regional groups, correlated with counts of ubiquitous and regional nonsynonymous mutations, respectively. Of tumor T cells, an estimated coverage of about 7.7% was reached for alpha chains and more than 11% for beta chains.

The sequenced sample was lung tumor tissue, obtained at surgery. The rearrangement joins TRBV12-3 or TRBV12-4 to TRBJ1-2, with 10 bases matching TRBD1. This sequence originates from a female donor with early-stage non-small cell lung cancer. The CDR3 loop reads CASSSADRGDGYTF. CDR3 nucleotide sequence: TGTGCCAGCAGTTCGGCGGACAGGGGGGATGGCTACACCTTC.